Below, 20 T cell receptor beta chains from the same sample are listed, as sequenced in a study of molecular identifiers for immune sequencing clone quantification. Each CDR3 protein gets one entry after TCRdb re-called the PCR reads with MiXCR. This table holds some 580,000 distinct CDR3 sequences, around 25% found once. Sequenced: naive CD8+ T cells from blood, with Jurkat cell RNA spiked in. Subset reported: FACS-sorted CD8+CD4-CCR7+CD45RA+ naive T cells. The source is a human donor in good health. Some libraries in this study had Jurkat cell RNA spiked in.

For this clonotype: A much bigger clone sits one base away, suggesting this may be a read error. The rearrangement uses TRBV5-1 and TRBJ2-3; D gene ambiguous. Germline V gene sequence: CDR1 SGHRS, CDR2 YFSETQ. CDR3 length: 15 residues. The CDR3 region has the DNA TGCGCCAGCAGCTTGGTAACAGAAAACACAGATACGGAGTATTTT. Its protein product is CASSLVTENTDTEYF.

This clonotype was observed a few times. This CDR3 fails to terminate in the conserved phenylalanine or tryptophan, so it likely reflects a read error. This chain uses TRBV5-4 with TRBJ2-7, with D tentatively TRBD1 (6 bases). The germline gives CDR1 SGHNT, CDR2 YYREEE (reference sequence). With 4 bases removed from V and 3 bases from J, the gap between germline ends came to 8 bases. This CDR3 is 12 amino acids long. CDR3 amino acids: CASSTTGYEQYL. DNA of the CDR3: TGTGCCAGCAGCACGACAGGCTACGAGCAGTACCTC.

In its sample, this clonotype was seen many times. This chain connects TRBV5-6 to TRBJ2-7; TRBD2 might be the D (6 bases). This CDR3 comprises 15 residues. CDR1 SGHDT and CDR2 YYEEEE come from the germline V gene. Trimming removed 4 bases from V and 2 bases from J, with 16 bases in between. As DNA, the CDR3 is TGTGCCAGCAGCCCCCCGGGGGAGGTTGCCTACGAGCAGTACTTC. Its protein product is CASSPPGEVAYEQYF.

This chain uses TRBV11-2 with TRBJ2-2; 15 bases align to TRBD2. The trim removed 6 bases at V and 4 bases at J, leaving 9 bases unmatched. Germline CDR1 reads SGHAT; CDR2 reads FQNNGV. This CDR3 has 18 residues. The CDR3 region is CASSSRGLAGGLTGELFF. DNA for the CDR3: TGTGCCAGCAGTTCGAGAGGACTAGCGGGGGGGCTCACCGGGGAGCTGTTTTTT.

Regarding this clonotype: Relative to the germline gene, one junction end is altered; a read error may explain this. The chain combines TRBV27 with TRBJ2-7, with unresolved D. The CDR3 is made up of 13 amino acids. The germline V gene encodes CDR1 MNHEY and CDR2 SMNVEV (reference sequence). CDR3 amino acids: CARSLTSRYEQYF. The CDR3 DNA reads TGTGCCCGCAGTTTGACAAGCAGGTACGAGCAGTACTTC.

Many counts were recorded for this clonotype. V gene TRBV5-1 combines with J gene TRBJ2-7; 8 bases align to TRBD2. V lost 0 bases and J lost 3; bases outside the gene matches: 5. CDR3 length: 15 residues. Per germline, CDR1 SGHRS and CDR2 YFSETQ. The CDR3 region has the DNA TGCGCCAGCAGCTTGGAGGCAGCGGGAGTCTACGAGCAGTACTTC. Translated: CASSLEAAGVYEQYF.

This clonotype turned up a few times. The CDR3 DNA reads TGTGCCAGCAGAGACAGACTAACCTACGAGCAGTACTTC. It specifies CASRDRLTYEQYF. The chain combines TRBV27 with TRBJ2-7, with D possibly called TRBD1 or TRBD2 (5 bases each). V was shortened by 6 bases and J by 2 bases, with 11 bases between the two germline ends. This CDR3 has 13 amino acids. CDR1 MNHEY and CDR2 SMNVEV come from the germline V gene (reference sequence).

This clonotype was counted only a few times. The chain couples TRBV3-1 to TRBJ2-3; D call uncertain. Trimming took 4 bases from V and 2 from J, leaving 10 bases between them. The CDR3 is 14 residues long. Germline V CDR1 and CDR2: LGHDT, YNNKEL (reference sequence). The CDR3 nucleotides are TGTGCCAGCAGCCCCCCCCTGGACACAGATACGCAGTATTTT. Its protein product is CASSPPLDTDTQYF.

This clonotype was recorded at least ten times. This rearrangement joins TRBV29-1 to TRBJ2-3, with a weak D call TRBD1 (6 bases). The CDR3 is made up of 15 amino acids. Trimming left V 2 bases short and J 2 bases short, with 14 bases between. Germline loops: CDR1 SQVTM, CDR2 ANQGSEA. CDR3 loop: CSVEFMDRNTDTQYF. The DNA of the CDR3 is TGCAGCGTTGAATTTATGGACAGAAACACAGATACGCAGTATTTT.

With respect to this clonotype: Mismatch with germline at one junction end may stem from a read error. CDR3 coding DNA: TGTGCCAGCAGCTTAACGGGCTTCACTAAAGCTTTCTTT. It is translated as CASSLTGFTKAFF. This rearrangement joins TRBV7-8 to TRBJ1-1; D not certain. Germline V gives CDR1 SGHVS, CDR2 FQNEAQ. The CDR3 extends over 13 amino acids.

This clonotype was counted at least ten times. This chain connects TRBV5-1 to TRBJ2-3; maybe TRBD1 (6 bases). Trimming pared 1 base from V and 0 bases from J, leaving 9 bases between. In germline, CDR1 is SGHRS, CDR2 YFSETQ. The CDR3 runs to 15 residues. CDR3 sequence (DNA): TGCGCCAGCAGCTTGTTAGGGACAAGCACAGATACGCAGTATTTT. Translation gives CASSLLGTSTDTQYF.

This clonotype was observed many times. The V and J genes are TRBV5-4 and TRBJ2-3; D gene uncertain. V was cut by 5 bases and J by 0 bases, with 4 bases left in between. The CDR3 is 12 amino acids. CDR1 is SGHNT, CDR2 YYREEE, per germline (reference sequence). The CDR3: CASRRSTDTQYF. DNA of the CDR3: TGTGCCAGCAGACGTAGCACAGATACGCAGTATTTT.

There are a few counts of this clonotype. The chain links TRBV24-1 to TRBJ2-3, with 8 positions matching TRBD1. This CDR3 has 19 amino acids. V dropped 3 bases and J dropped 0; count of bases not matched to a gene: 13. Germline V gene sequence: CDR1 KGHDR, CDR2 SFDVKD. CDR3 coding DNA: TGTGCCACCAGTGATCCCGCCGGGACAGGAAAATCTAGCACAGATACGCAGTATTTT. It encodes CATSDPAGTGKSSTDTQYF.

There are many counts of this clonotype. The CDR3 sequence: CASSLDSAVEQFF. CDR3 in DNA: TGTGCCAGCAGCTTGGATAGTGCGGTTGAGCAGTTCTTC. The chain uses TRBV7-2 and TRBJ2-1, with D unclear. The CDR3 totals 13 residues. Germline CDR1 is SGHTA and CDR2 is FQGNSA. Deletions cut 3 bases from V and 9 bases from J, with 12 bases between.

This clonotype was seen repeatedly, ten times or more. J is TRBJ2-5 and V is TRBV27, with D perhaps matching TRBD2 (5 bases). The CDR3 length is 16 residues. V lost 4 bases, J lost 4 bases, and 19 bases lay in between. Germline V lookup: CDR1 MNHEY, CDR2 SMNVEV (reference sequence). The CDR3 DNA is TGTGCCAGCAGTTCCAGGACTCGAGTAGGGCCAGAGACCCAGTACTTC. This translates into CASSSRTRVGPETQYF.

With regard to this clonotype: Being one base from a much bigger clone, this may be a read error. The rearrangement uses TRBV6-1 and TRBJ1-5, with TRBD1 matching over 10 bases. Near its end, the DNA agrees better with TRBJ2-3, so the J call may be wrong. The germline V gene has CDR1 MNHNS and CDR2 SASEGT. This CDR3 comprises 15 residues. CDR3 residues: CASSEGTGGFQPQYF. In DNA form, the CDR3 reads TGTGCCAGCAGTGAAGGGACAGGGGGTTTTCAGCCCCAGTATTTT.

This clonotype was recorded at least ten times. V usage is TRBV7-6 and J usage is TRBJ2-3, with 7 bases that match TRBD1. CDR1 and CDR2 (germline): SGHVS, FNYEAQ. This CDR3 spans 13 amino acids. The trim removed 5 bases at V and 4 bases at J, leaving 3 bases unmatched. The CDR3 region has the DNA TGTGCCAGCAGCAGGGACAGCGCAGATACGCAGTATTTT. Translated, it gives CASSRDSADTQYF.

This clonotype was seen repeatedly, ten times or more. The chain is built from TRBV6-4 and TRBJ1-4; 8 bases match TRBD1. Per germline, CDR1 MRHNA and CDR2 SNTAGT. CDR3 length: 15 amino acids. V lost 7 bases to trimming and J lost 5 bases; unmatched junction nucleotides: 9. The CDR3 is CASNRHRGRNEKLFF. CDR3 DNA: TGTGCCAGCAACCGACACAGGGGGAGAAATGAAAAACTGTTTTTT.

This clonotype was seen repeatedly, ten times or more. This chain links TRBV14 with TRBJ2-4; either TRBD1 or TRBD2 may supply D (6 bases each). From germline, CDR1 is SGHDN and CDR2 FVKESK. V lost 0 bases and J 0 bases, leaving 15 bases between the germline ends. The CDR3 has 18 residues. CDR3 sequence: CASSQDLPGARAKNIQYF. The CDR3 DNA is TGTGCCAGCAGCCAAGATCTCCCGGGGGCGCGAGCCAAAAACATTCAGTACTTC.

With respect to this clonotype: The junction differs from germline at one of its ends, possibly a read error. V gene TRBV7-9 combines with J gene TRBJ1-2, with no clear D. The CDR3 length is 16 residues. CDR1 is SEHNR, CDR2 FQNEAQ, per germline (reference sequence). CDR3 DNA: TGTGTCAGCAGCCACCTTCATCTGGAGGGAGTGGATGGCTACACCTTC. This sequence encodes CVSSHLHLEGVDGYTF.